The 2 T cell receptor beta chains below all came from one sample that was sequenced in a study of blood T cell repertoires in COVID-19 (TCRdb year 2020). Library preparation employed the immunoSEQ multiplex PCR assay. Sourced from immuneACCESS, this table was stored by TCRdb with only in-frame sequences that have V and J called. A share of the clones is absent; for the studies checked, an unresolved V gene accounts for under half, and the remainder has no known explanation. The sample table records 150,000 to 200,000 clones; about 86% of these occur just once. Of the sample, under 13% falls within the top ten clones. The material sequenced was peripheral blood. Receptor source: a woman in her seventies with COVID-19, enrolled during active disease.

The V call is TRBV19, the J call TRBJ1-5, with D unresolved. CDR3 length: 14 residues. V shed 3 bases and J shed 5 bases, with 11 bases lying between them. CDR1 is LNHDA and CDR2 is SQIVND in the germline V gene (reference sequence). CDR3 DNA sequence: TGTGCCAGTAGTATTCTAACAGTCCATCAGCCCCAGCATTTT. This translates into CASSILTVHQPQHF.

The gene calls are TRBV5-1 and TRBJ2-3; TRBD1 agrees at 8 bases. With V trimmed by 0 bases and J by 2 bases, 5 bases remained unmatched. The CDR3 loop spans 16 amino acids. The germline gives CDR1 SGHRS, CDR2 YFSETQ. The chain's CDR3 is CASSLEGRGLTDTQYF. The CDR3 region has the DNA TGCGCCAGCAGCTTGGAAGGCAGGGGGCTCACAGATACGCAGTATTTT.